This is a list of T cell receptor beta chains from one sample in a study of OX40 agonist ivuxolimab in advanced cancers. Assay used: immunoSEQ multiplex PCR; TCRdb lists only in-frame clones, some missing. The sample has some 48,000 clones, around 90% seen once. The sequences come from CD4+ or CD8+ T cells sorted from blood, collected in a trial of the OX40 agonist ivuxolimab. These receptors originate from an adult with an advanced solid tumor such as melanoma, head and neck, liver or kidney cancer. The CDR3 runs from the conserved cysteine through the conserved F or W. A D gene is named only where the DNA matches it firmly. Not all rows give a size; the values are once, few, many and, for expanded clones, a class.

abundance	v_gene	d_gene	j_gene	CDR3nt	CDR3aa
NA	TRBV10-3	TRBD2	TRBJ2-7	TGTGCCATCAGTGAGCGGGAGGGCCGCTACGAGCAGTACTTC	CAISEREGRYEQYF
NA	TRBV7-6	TRBD2	TRBJ2-7	TGTGCCAGCAGCTTAGAAGCGGGAGGGCCCTACGAGCAGTACTTC	CASSLEAGGPYEQYF
NA	TRBV4-1	TRBD1	TRBJ1-2	TGCGCCAGCAGCCAAGAGGGAGGGGGCGCCTTTGGAGGCTACACCTTC	CASSQEGGGAFGGYTF
NA	TRBV6-1	TRBD2	TRBJ2-7	TGTGCCAGCAGGAACAAGCGGGAGCGACCCTACGAGCAGTACTTC	CASRNKRERPYEQYF
once	TRBV7-9	TRBD2	TRBJ2-3	TGTGCCAGCAGCTACCAAGCGGGATCGACTGGGGGGACGCAGTATTTT	CASSYQAGSTGGTQYF
NA	TRBV7-3	NA	TRBJ2-5	TGTGCCAGCAGCTTTGGCGTGAGAGAGACCCAGTACTTC	CASSFGVRETQYF
few	TRBV2	NA	TRBJ1-1	TGTGCCAGTACGACAGATAACACTGAAGCTTTCTTT	CASTTDNTEAFF
NA	TRBV4-3	NA	TRBJ2-1	TGCGCCAGCAGCCAGGTCGTCGGGACCCACCATGAGCAGTTCTTC	CASSQVVGTHHEQFF
NA	TRBV11-2	NA	TRBJ2-5	TGTGCCAGCAGCGGCCCCGGGGCTGGGCGGGAGACCCAGTACTTC	CASSGPGAGRETQYF
NA	TRBV6-5	TRBD2	TRBJ2-3	TGTGCCAGCAGTTCCACTAGCGGATTCACAGATACGCAGTATTTT	CASSSTSGFTDTQYF
once	TRBV7-2	NA	TRBJ1-1	TGTGCCAGCAGCTTAGGTTTAGACAAATCCACTGAAGCTTTCTTT	CASSLGLDKSTEAFF
once	TRBV2	NA	TRBJ1-3	TGTGCCAGCAGTGCTGAGGGGCCTGGAAACACCATATATTTT	CASSAEGPGNTIYF
once	TRBV29-1	NA	TRBJ1-1	TGCAGCGTTGAAGATCGGTTCAAGGGACGACTGAACACTGAAGCTTTCTTT	CSVEDRFKGRLNTEAFF
NA	TRBV2	NA	TRBJ1-3	TGTGCCAGCAGTGTAAGCAGCTCTGGAAACACCATATATTTT	CASSVSSSGNTIYF
NA	TRBV18	TRBD1	TRBJ2-7	TGTGCCAGCTCACTCGGGACAGGGCACCCCTACGAGCAGTACTTC	CASSLGTGHPYEQYF
NA	TRBV18	NA	TRBJ2-5	TGTGCCAGCTCACGACTACAGGGAGAGACCCAGTACTTC	CASSRLQGETQYF
NA	TRBV11-3	TRBD1	TRBJ2-7	TGTGCCAGCAGCTTAGTTGACAGGGGGCATATCTACGAGCAGTACTTC	CASSLVDRGHIYEQYF
NA	TRBV7-6	NA	TRBJ2-7	TGTGCCAGCAGCTTAGTAGTGGGAGACTCCTACGAGCAGTACTTC	CASSLVVGDSYEQYF
NA	TRBV11-2	NA	TRBJ2-7	TGTGCCAGCAGCTTAGACGGATGGGGATACGAGCAGTACTTC	CASSLDGWGYEQYF
NA	TRBV16	NA	TRBJ1-3	TGTGCCAGCAGCCTTAGAACAGTCGGAAACACCATATATTTT	CASSLRTVGNTIYF
NA	TRBV5-4	TRBD2	TRBJ2-3	TGTGCCAGCAGCTTGTTAGTAGAGCGGGGATCAGATACGCAGTATTTT	CASSLLVERGSDTQYF
NA	TRBV7-9	NA	TRBJ1-6	TGTGCCAGCAGCCCGTTGGGAGGCTCCTATAATTCACCCCTCCACTTT	CASSPLGGSYNSPLHF
NA	TRBV19	TRBD1	TRBJ2-7	TGTGCCAGTAAGGCCAGGGGGCAGGGGGCGTACGAGCAGTACTTC	CASKARGQGAYEQYF
NA	TRBV4-1	NA	TRBJ2-3	TGCGCCAGCAGCCAAGGGGGAACGATGGCGGAGGATACCCAGATAACCACAGATACGCAGTATTTT	CASSQGGTMAEDTQITTDTQYF
NA	TRBV7-2	NA	TRBJ1-4	TGTGCCAGCAGCTTAGGGGGGACGGTGGGAGAAAAACTGTTTTTT	CASSLGGTVGEKLFF
NA	TRBV9	NA	TRBJ1-1	TGTGCCAGCAGCCCACGTTCTGGGGGAGGGACTGAAGCTTTCTTT	CASSPRSGGGTEAFF
once	TRBV29-1	TRBD1	TRBJ1-1	TGCAGCGTAGCAGGACAGGGCCCCCTCGGAGCTTTCTTT	CSVAGQGPLGAFF
NA	TRBV29-1	NA	TRBJ1-1	TGCAGCGTTGACAGACAGCGCATGAACACTGAAGCTTTCTTT	CSVDRQRMNTEAFF
NA	TRBV5-6	TRBD1	TRBJ2-2	TGTGCCAGCAGCTTCCTGGGACAGACCCGCGGCGGGGAGCTGTTTTTT	CASSFLGQTRGGELFF
NA	TRBV6-1	NA	TRBJ2-7	TGTGCCAGCAGGGTGGACAGTCCCTACGAGCAGTACTTC	CASRVDSPYEQYF
few	TRBV10-3	NA	TRBJ1-4	TGTGCCATCAGTGAGGGCAGGGGAAGTGAAAAACTGTTTTTT	CAISEGRGSEKLFF
few	TRBV6-5	NA	TRBJ1-5	TGTGCCAGCAGTTACTCGTTTAATCAGCCCCAGCATTTT	CASSYSFNQPQHF
NA	TRBV7-9	NA	TRBJ2-7	TGTGCCAGCAGCCCTAGCGTGGCCTACGAGCAGTACTTC	CASSPSVAYEQYF